The present TCR beta chain was sequenced within a study of blood T cell repertoires in COVID-19. Study-wide background: Material from acute and convalescent COVID-19 was sourced from the United States, Italy and Spain.

In the study's own analysis: Estimation of nucleated cell counts relied on the amplification of reference gene primers. TCRdb's table, derived via immunoSEQ multiplex PCR, lists solely in-frame clones and lacks some. That table furnishes V, J and clone size, whereas the DNA furnished D and trimming. The table includes approximately 110,000 clones, around 85% detected once. Germline CDR1 and CDR2: SGDLS and YYNGEE. This CDR3 has 16 amino acids. Trimming removed 4 bases from V and 0 bases from J, with 15 bases in between. The clonotype was recovered from a man between 65 and 85 years old with active or convalescent COVID-19. Material for sequencing was peripheral blood. The rearrangement links TRBV9 to TRBJ2-3, with a weak D call TRBD2 (6 bases). CDR3 sequence: CASSPGTPTSTDTQYF. CDR3 DNA sequence: TGTGCCAGCAGCCCTGGGACTCCTACTAGCACAGATACGCAGTATTTT.